This TCR beta chain emerged from a study of neurological immune-mediated disorders. Study summary: Of the approximately 35 patients with multiple sclerosis, about 30 had relapsing-remitting MS, whereas the remaining 3 had secondary progressive MS. Findings and caveats of the study: The expanded clones of different subjects shared no CDR3 amino acid sequences (suggesting private repertoires in all groups). One cluster of related CDR3 sequences contained, by phylogenetic grouping, the repertoires of 18 of 34 multiple sclerosis patients and formed a possible signature.

Germline V gene lookup returns CDR1 SGHVS and CDR2 FQNEAQ. The CDR3 length is 12 residues. The V end lost 5 bases, the J end lost 8 bases, and 9 bases lay between the germline ends. The cDNA was synthesized by 5'RACE incorporating 10-nucleotide random UMIs. TCRdb analysed the 5' RACE reads with MiXCR anew, one entry per CDR3 protein. Here the sample spans some 46,000 distinct CDR3 sequences, approximately 4.5% being singletons. This clonotype was picked up many times. The antigen remains undetermined. V usage is TRBV7-8 and J usage is TRBJ1-4; no firm D call. The TCR was taken from a woman between 55 and 75 years old with multiple sclerosis. The sequenced sample consisted of PBMCs. The CDR3 protein is CASSQHREKLFF. DNA of the CDR3: TGTGCCAGCAGCCAACATCGGGAAAAACTGTTTTTT. The full variable domain, its missing parts supplied by reference TRBV7-8 and TRBJ1-4, is GAGVSQSPRYKVAKRGQDVALRCDPISGHVSLFWYQQALGQGPEFLTYFQNEAQLDKSGLPSDRFFAERPEGSVSTLKIQRTQQEDSAVYLCASSQHREKLFFGSGTQLSVL.